These 14 T cell receptor beta chains originate from one sample sequenced in a study of response to subunit inactivated influenza vaccine (dated by TCRdb to between 2018 and 2020). The library was generated by RT-PCR. Sequencing relied on an Illumina HiSeq 2500. Through fastp at Q25 and MiXCR, TCRdb rebuilt clones from the public reads, retaining in-frame beta chains. For every CDR3 protein sequence, its rows merge into one entry that carries the most common genes and DNA. For this sample the table gives some 540,000 distinct CDR3 sequences, of which approximately 22% were detected only once. 2.5% to 3.5% of the sample is taken by the ten largest. The same data also contributed to another study, on T cells expressing NK-cell markers. The second study reports: TCR beta cDNA libraries were made by 5'RACE template switching that added a universal primer site and unique molecular identifiers.

Sequencing was performed on CD4+ T cells sorted from PBMCs, taken 11 to 12 days after vaccination. The receptors derive from a man in his fifties or sixties who received an inactivated influenza vaccine. Donor details come from another sample of the same person, matched by shared clones.

The CDR3 DNA follows: TGCGCCAGCAGCTTGACGCTCCTACAAAAGCATGAGCAGTTCTTC. Protein product: CASSLTLLQKHEQFF. This sequence joins TRBV5-1 and TRBJ2-1; the D is unclear. V dropped 1 base and J dropped 8 bases, with 16 bases sitting between them. The CDR3 is made up of 15 amino acids. Germline V lookup: CDR1 SGHRS, CDR2 YFSETQ.

This chain's CDR3 is CASSNLILADSYNEQFF. The CDR3 DNA sequence: TGTGCCAGCAGCAACCTCATCCTAGCGGATTCCTACAATGAGCAGTTCTTC. The V call is TRBV21-1, the J call TRBJ2-1; the table's D call, TRBD2, was not checked against the DNA. TRBV21-1 is recorded as a pseudogene. This CDR3 comprises 17 residues.

This chain connects TRBV28 to TRBJ2-5; 9 bases match TRBD1. This CDR3 has 15 residues. The germline CDR1 and CDR2 sequences are MDHEN and SYDVKM. The junction had 6 bases not matched to a gene; V was cut back by 3 bases and J by 4 bases. CDR3 DNA sequence: TGTGCCAGCAGTTTCCCCGGGACAGGGATAGAGACCCAGTACTTC. It is translated as CASSFPGTGIETQYF.

There are a few counts of this clonotype. V is TRBV5-1 and J is TRBJ2-3; TRBD2 matches at 7 bases. Germline loops: CDR1 SGHRS, CDR2 YFSETQ. After removal of 2 bases from V and 4 bases from J, the junction contained 7 bases not matched to a gene. The CDR3 sequence is 15 residues long. The CDR3: CASSFGAGTADTQYF. CDR3 bases: TGCGCCAGCAGCTTCGGAGCGGGAACCGCAGATACGCAGTATTTT.

The chain recombines TRBV24-1 with TRBJ2-3, with D unresolved. CDR3 size: 12 residues. In germline, CDR1 is KGHDR, CDR2 SFDVKD. The V end was cut by 4 bases, the J end by 2 bases, with 3 bases between. In nucleotides, the CDR3 is TGTGCCACCAGTGAGACCACAGATACGCAGTATTTT. Amino acid sequence: CATSETTDTQYF.

CDR3 sequence: CAWSVQENYGYTF. The CDR3 nucleotides read TGTGCCTGGAGTGTGCAGGAGAACTATGGCTACACCTTC. The V call is TRBV30, the J call TRBJ1-2; D is undetermined. V lost 0 bases and J 2 bases, leaving 7 bases between the germline ends. Per germline, CDR1 GTSNPN and CDR2 SVGIG (reference sequence). The CDR3 loop spans 13 amino acids.

The chain uses TRBV5-6 and TRBJ2-5; D uncertain. CDR3 length: 14 amino acids. Trimming removed 4 bases from V and 0 bases from J, with 10 bases in between. Per germline, CDR1 SGHDT and CDR2 YYEEEE. The CDR3 sequence: CASSRPTHQETQYF. The CDR3 DNA is TGTGCCAGCAGCCGCCCTACCCACCAAGAGACCCAGTACTTC.

The gene calls are TRBV11-2 and TRBJ1-1; D is possibly TRBD1 (5 bases). Deletions cut 1 base from V and 3 bases from J, with 9 bases between. There are 14 residues in the CDR3. From germline, CDR1 is SGHAT and CDR2 FQNNGV. The CDR3 nucleotides read TGTGCCAGCAGCTTAGTCCGGGACGACACTGAAGCTTTCTTT. Its translation: CASSLVRDDTEAFF.

This clonotype was picked up a small number of times. V and J are TRBV6-5 and TRBJ1-2; D gene unclear. The V and J ends lost 4 bases and 2 bases respectively, with 14 bases between them. The germline V gene has CDR1 MNHEY and CDR2 SVGAGI. There are 15 residues in the CDR3. The CDR3 DNA is TGTGCCAGCAGTTCCCCGTCGGGAGGAAACTATGGCTACACCTTC. Translating it yields CASSSPSGGNYGYTF.

The V gene is TRBV5-5, the J gene TRBJ2-2; maybe TRBD1 (6 bases). This CDR3 region has 15 residues. Germline V gives CDR1 SGHKS, CDR2 YYEKEE (reference sequence). V was clipped by 2 bases and J by 2 bases, with 10 bases between them. The CDR3 DNA sequence: TGTGCCAGCAGCTTCCGGGACATTAACACCGGGGAGCTGTTTTTT. It yields the protein CASSFRDINTGELFF.

This clonotype was found many times. This chain uses TRBV5-1 with TRBJ2-5, with a weak D call TRBD2 (6 bases). The CDR3 totals 13 residues. The germline CDR1 and CDR2 sequences are SGHRS and YFSETQ. Deletions cut 4 bases from V and 5 bases from J, with 12 bases between. DNA of the CDR3: TGCGCCAGCAGCAAGGGACTTGTGGAGACCCAGTACTTC. It is translated as CASSKGLVETQYF.

This clonotype was seen repeatedly, ten times or more. This chain links TRBV2 with TRBJ2-2; TRBD1 matches 11 bases. This CDR3 has 15 amino acids. Per germline, CDR1 SNHLY and CDR2 FYNNEI. V shed 6 bases, J shed 4 bases, and the junction held 4 bases outside the gene matches. The CDR3 is CASRRDRGGTGELFF. DNA for the CDR3: TGTGCCAGCAGAAGGGACAGGGGGGGCACCGGGGAGCTGTTTTTT.

The V gene is TRBV10-3, the J gene TRBJ1-2; tentatively, D is TRBD1 (6 bases). V was pared by 2 bases and J by 4 bases, with 11 bases between. This CDR3 is 14 amino acids long. Looked up from germline, CDR1 is ENHRY and CDR2 is SYGVKD. CDR3 region: CAISETGAIYGYTF. The CDR3, as DNA: TGTGCCATCAGTGAGACGGGGGCTATCTATGGCTACACCTTC.

This clonotype was seen ten or more times. The chain links TRBV5-1 to TRBJ1-1, with 8 bases that match TRBD1. The CDR3 loop spans 13 amino acids. From germline, CDR1 is SGHRS and CDR2 YFSETQ. J gave up 12 bases and V 3 bases, and 10 bases lay outside the gene matches. The CDR3 loop reads CASSSTADRVPFF. The CDR3 bases are TGCGCCAGCAGCTCTACGGCGGACAGGGTCCCTTTCTTT. Complete variable domain (other parts from reference TRBV5-1 and TRBJ1-1): KAGVTQTPRYLIKTRGQQVTLSCSPISGHRSVSWYQQTPGQGLQFLFEYFSETQRNKGNFPGRFSGRQFSNSRSEMNVSTLELGDSALYLCASSSTADRVPFFGQGTRLTVV.